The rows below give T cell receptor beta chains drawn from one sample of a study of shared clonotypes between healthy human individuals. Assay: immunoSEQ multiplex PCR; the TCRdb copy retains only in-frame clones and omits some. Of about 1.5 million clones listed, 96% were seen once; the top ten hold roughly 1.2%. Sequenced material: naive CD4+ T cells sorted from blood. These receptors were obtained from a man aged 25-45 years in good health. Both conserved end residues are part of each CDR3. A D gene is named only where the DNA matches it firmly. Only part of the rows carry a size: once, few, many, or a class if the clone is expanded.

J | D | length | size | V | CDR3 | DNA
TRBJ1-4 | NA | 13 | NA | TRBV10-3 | CAISGTQWEKLFF | TGTGCCATCAGTGGGACACAGTGGGAAAAACTGTTTTTT
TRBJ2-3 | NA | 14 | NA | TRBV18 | CASSPPPNTDTQYF | TGTGCCAGCTCCCCGCCACCCAACACAGATACGCAGTATTTT
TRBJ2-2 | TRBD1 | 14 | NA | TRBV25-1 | CASSAGTATGELFF | TGTGCCAGCAGTGCCGGGACAGCCACCGGGGAGCTGTTTTTT
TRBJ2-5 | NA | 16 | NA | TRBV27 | CASSLTGVGPQETQYF | TGTGCCAGCAGCCTGACTGGGGTAGGCCCCCAAGAGACCCAGTACTTC
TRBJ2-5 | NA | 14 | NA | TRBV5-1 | CASSLQARYETQYF | TGCGCCAGCAGCTTGCAAGCGCGGTATGAGACCCAGTACTTC
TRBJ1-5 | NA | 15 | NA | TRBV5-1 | CASSLLPAGQQPQHF | TGCGCCAGCAGCTTGTTACCGGCAGGCCAACAGCCCCAGCATTTT
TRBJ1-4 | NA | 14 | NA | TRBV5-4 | CASSPGATNEKLFF | TGTGCCAGCAGCCCGGGGGCAACTAATGAAAAACTGTTTTTT
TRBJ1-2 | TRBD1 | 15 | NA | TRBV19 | CASSITGTVVYGYTF | TGTGCCAGTAGTATCACCGGGACAGTTGTCTATGGCTACACCTTC
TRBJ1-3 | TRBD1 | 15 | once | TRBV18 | CASSPGDRVGNTIYF | TGTGCCAGCTCACCCGGGGACAGGGTTGGAAACACCATATATTTT
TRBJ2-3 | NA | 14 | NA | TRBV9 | CASSVGRVTDTQYF | TGTGCCAGCAGCGTGGGGCGGGTCACAGATACGCAGTATTTT
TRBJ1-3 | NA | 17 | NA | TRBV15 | CATSRVSGRPSGNTIYF | TGTGCCACCAGCAGAGTTAGCGGCCGTCCTTCGGGAAACACCATATATTTT
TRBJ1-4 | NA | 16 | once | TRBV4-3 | CASSQGWGPKGEKLFF | TGCGCCAGCAGCCAAGGGTGGGGGCCAAAAGGGGAAAAACTGTTTTTT
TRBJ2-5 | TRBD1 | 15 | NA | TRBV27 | CASSSMDRGLETQYF | TGTGCCAGCAGTTCCATGGACAGGGGGCTTGAGACCCAGTACTTC
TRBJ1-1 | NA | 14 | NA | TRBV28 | CASSYSDLNTEAFF | TGTGCCAGCAGTTACTCAGATTTGAACACTGAAGCTTTCTTT
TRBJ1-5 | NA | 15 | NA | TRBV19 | CASTIGLQTNQPQHF | TGTGCCAGTACCATCGGGCTCCAAACCAATCAGCCCCAGCATTTT
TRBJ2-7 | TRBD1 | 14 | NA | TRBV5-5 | CASSYTGVDYEQYF | TGTGCCAGCAGCTACACAGGGGTAGACTACGAGCAGTACTTC
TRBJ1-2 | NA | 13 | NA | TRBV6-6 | CASSYTGVSGYTF | TGTGCCAGCAGTTACACCGGGGTTAGTGGCTACACCTTC
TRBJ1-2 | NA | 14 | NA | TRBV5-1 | CASSLSQGDYGYTF | TGCGCCAGCAGCTTGTCCCAGGGTGACTATGGCTACACCTTC
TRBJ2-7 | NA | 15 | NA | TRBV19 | CASSIERGNSYEQYF | TGTGCCAGTAGTATAGAAAGAGGGAACTCCTACGAGCAGTACTTC
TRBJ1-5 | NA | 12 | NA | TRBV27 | CASSFVGQPQHF | TGTGCCAGCAGTTTTGTGGGGCAGCCCCAGCATTTT
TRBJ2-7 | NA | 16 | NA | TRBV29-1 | CSVEGVGQGSSYEQYF | TGCAGCGTTGAAGGGGTCGGGCAGGGGAGCTCCTACGAGCAGTACTTC
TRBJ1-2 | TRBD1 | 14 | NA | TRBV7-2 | CASSFKGQDYGYTF | TGTGCCAGCAGCTTCAAGGGACAGGACTATGGCTACACCTTC
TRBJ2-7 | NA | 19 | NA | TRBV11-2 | CASSLPYIRQGMSPYEQYF | TGTGCCAGCAGCTTACCTTATATCCGCCAAGGGATGTCCCCCTACGAGCAGTACTTC
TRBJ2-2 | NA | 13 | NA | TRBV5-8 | CASSFQFVRELFF | TGTGCCAGCAGCTTTCAGTTTGTCCGGGAGCTGTTTTTT
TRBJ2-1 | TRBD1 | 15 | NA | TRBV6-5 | CASSPTGGPYNEQFF | TGTGCCAGCAGTCCTACAGGGGGCCCCTACAATGAGCAGTTCTTC
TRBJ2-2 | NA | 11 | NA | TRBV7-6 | CATKSTGELFF | TGTGCTACCAAAAGCACCGGGGAGCTGTTTTTT
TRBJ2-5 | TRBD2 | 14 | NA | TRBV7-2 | CASSWSGSSETQYF | TGTGCCAGCAGTTGGAGCGGGAGCTCGGAGACCCAGTACTTC
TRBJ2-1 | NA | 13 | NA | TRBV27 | CASSLQSLGEQFF | TGTGCCAGCAGTTTACAGAGTCTGGGTGAGCAGTTCTTC
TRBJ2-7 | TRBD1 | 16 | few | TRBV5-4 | CASSLQTGQGTYEQYF | TGTGCCAGCAGCCTCCAGACGGGACAGGGGACCTACGAGCAGTACTTC
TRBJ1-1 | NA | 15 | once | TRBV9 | CASSVAWGMNTEAFF | TGTGCCAGCAGCGTAGCTTGGGGGATGAACACTGAAGCTTTCTTT
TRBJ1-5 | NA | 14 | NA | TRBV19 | CASSIARGNQPQHF | TGTGCCAGTAGTATAGCCAGGGGCAATCAGCCCCAGCATTTT
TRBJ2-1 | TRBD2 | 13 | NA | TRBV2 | CARDGRTSGEQFF | TGTGCCCGAGACGGGAGGACCAGTGGTGAGCAGTTCTTC
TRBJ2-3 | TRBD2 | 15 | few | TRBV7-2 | CASSEDSGRADTQYF | TGTGCCAGCAGCGAGGACTCTGGGAGGGCAGATACGCAGTATTTT
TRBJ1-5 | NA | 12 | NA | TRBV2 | CASSDEGQPQHF | TGTGCCAGCAGTGACGAGGGCCAGCCCCAGCATTTT
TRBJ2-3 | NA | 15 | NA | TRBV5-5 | CASSLWGGSTDTQYF | TGTGCCAGCAGCTTGTGGGGCGGGAGCACAGATACGCAGTATTTT
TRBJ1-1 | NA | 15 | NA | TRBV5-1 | CASSLGPDRDTEAFF | TGCGCCAGCAGCTTGGGTCCGGATCGTGACACTGAAGCTTTCTTT
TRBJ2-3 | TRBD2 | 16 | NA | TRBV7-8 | CASSLWTSGRRDTQYF | TGTGCCAGCAGCTTGTGGACTAGCGGGAGAAGAGATACGCAGTATTTT
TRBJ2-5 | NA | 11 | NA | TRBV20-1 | CSAIGQETQYF | TGCAGTGCTATAGGGCAGGAGACCCAGTACTTC
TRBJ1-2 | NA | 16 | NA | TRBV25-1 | CASSEFASGGLGGYTF | TGTGCCAGCAGTGAGTTCGCGTCAGGCGGTTTAGGGGGCTACACCTTC
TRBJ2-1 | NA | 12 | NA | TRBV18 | CASSGGGSEQFF | TGTGCCAGCTCAGGGGGCGGGAGTGAGCAGTTCTTC
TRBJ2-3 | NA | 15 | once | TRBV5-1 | CASSLEGSRGNTQYF | TGCGCCAGCAGCTTGGAGGGGTCAAGGGGAAATACGCAGTATTTT
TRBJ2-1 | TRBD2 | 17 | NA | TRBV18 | CASSPPGTSGNYNEQFF | TGTGCCAGCTCACCTCCGGGGACTAGCGGGAACTACAATGAGCAGTTCTTC
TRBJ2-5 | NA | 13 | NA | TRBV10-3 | CAISGEVAGTQYF | TGTGCCATCAGTGGAGAGGTAGCTGGGACCCAGTACTTC
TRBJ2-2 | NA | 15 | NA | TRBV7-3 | CASSFGSDQTGELFF | TGTGCCAGCAGCTTCGGGAGTGATCAAACCGGGGAGCTGTTTTTT
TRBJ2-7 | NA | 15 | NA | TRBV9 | CASSVGTTLSYEQYF | TGTGCCAGCAGCGTAGGGACTACACTCTCCTACGAGCAGTACTTC
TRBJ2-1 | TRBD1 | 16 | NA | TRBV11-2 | CASSLGGTGSYNEQFF | TGTGCCAGCAGCTTAGGCGGGACAGGCTCCTACAATGAGCAGTTCTTC